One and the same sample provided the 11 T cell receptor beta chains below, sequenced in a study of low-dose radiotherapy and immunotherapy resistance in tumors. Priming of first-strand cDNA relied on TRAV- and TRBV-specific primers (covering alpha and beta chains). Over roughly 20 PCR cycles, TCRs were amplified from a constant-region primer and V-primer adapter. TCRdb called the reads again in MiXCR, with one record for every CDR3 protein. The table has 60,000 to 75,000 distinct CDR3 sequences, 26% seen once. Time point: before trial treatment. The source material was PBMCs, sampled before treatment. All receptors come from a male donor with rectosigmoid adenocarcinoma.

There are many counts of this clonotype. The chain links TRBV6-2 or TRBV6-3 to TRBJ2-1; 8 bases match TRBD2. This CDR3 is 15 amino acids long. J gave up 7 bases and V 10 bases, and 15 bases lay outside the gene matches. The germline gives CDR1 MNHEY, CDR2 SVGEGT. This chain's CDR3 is CATSRSGSGKNEQFF. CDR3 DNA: TGTGCCACCTCAAGGTCTGGTAGCGGGAAGAATGAGCAGTTCTTC.

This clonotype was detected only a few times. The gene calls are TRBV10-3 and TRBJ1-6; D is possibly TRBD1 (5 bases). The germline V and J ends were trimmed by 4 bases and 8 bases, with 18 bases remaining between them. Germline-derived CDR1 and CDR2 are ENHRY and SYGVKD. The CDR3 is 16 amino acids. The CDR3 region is CAISASLGEGDSPLHF. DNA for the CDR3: TGTGCCATCAGTGCATCGCTAGGGGAGGGAGATTCACCCCTCCACTTT.

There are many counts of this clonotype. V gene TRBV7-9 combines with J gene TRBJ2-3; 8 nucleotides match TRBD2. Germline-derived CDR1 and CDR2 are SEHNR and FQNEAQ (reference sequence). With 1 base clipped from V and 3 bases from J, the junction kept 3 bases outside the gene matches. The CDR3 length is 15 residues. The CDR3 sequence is CASSLGPGGTDTQYF. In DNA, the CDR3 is TGTGCCAGCAGCTTAGGCCCGGGGGGGACAGATACGCAGTATTTT.

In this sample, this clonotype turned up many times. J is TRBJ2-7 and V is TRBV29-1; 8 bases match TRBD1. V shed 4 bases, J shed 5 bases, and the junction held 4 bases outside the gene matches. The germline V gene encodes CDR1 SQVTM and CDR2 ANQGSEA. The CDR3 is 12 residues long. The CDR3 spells CSVGTGTHEQYF. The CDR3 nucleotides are TGCAGCGTTGGGACAGGGACCCACGAGCAGTACTTC.

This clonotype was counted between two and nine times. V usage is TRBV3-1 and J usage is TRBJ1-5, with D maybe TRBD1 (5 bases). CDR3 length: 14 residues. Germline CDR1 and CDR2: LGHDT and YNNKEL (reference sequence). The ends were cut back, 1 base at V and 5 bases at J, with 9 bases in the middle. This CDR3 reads CASSQGGTDQPQHF. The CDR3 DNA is TGTGCCAGCAGCCAAGGGGGGACCGATCAGCCCCAGCATTTT. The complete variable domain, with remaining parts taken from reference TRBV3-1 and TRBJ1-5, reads DTAVSQTPKYLVTQMGNDKSIKCEQNLGHDTMYWYKQDSKKFLKIMFSYNNKELIINETVPNRFSPKSPDKAHLNLHINSLELGDSAVYFCASSQGGTDQPQHFGDGTRLSIL.

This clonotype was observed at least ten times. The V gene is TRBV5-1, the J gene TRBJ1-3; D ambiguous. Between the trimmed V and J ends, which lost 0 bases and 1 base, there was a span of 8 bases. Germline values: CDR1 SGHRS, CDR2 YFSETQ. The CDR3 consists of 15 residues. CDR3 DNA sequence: TGCGCCAGCAGCTTGGAAGGTACATCTGGAAACACCATATATTTT. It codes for CASSLEGTSGNTIYF.

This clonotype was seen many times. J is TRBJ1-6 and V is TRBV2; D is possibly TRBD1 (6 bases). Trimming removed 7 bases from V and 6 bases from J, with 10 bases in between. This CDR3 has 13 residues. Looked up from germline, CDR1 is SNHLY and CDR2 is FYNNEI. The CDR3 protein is CASTGALNSPLHF. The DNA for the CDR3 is TGTGCCAGCACAGGGGCGCTTAATTCACCCCTCCACTTT. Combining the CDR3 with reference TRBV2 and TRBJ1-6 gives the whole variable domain EPEVTQTPSHQVTQMGQEVILRCVPISNHLYFYWYRQILGQKVEFLVSFYNNEISEKSEIFDDQFSVERPDGSNFTLKIRSTKLEDSAMYFCASTGALNSPLHFGNGTRLTVT.

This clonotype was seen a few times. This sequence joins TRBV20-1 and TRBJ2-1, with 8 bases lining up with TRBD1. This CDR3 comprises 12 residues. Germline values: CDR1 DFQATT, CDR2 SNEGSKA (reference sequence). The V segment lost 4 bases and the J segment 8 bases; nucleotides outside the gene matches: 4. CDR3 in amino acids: CSAIRQGYEQFF. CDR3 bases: TGCAGTGCTATTAGACAGGGGTATGAGCAGTTCTTC.

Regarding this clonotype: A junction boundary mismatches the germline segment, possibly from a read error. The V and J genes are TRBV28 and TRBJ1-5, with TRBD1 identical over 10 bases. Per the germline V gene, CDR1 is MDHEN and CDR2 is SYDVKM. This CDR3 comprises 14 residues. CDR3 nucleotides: TGCGCTGTTGACAGGGGGCAACCCAATCAGCCCCAGCATTTT. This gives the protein CAVDRGQPNQPQHF.

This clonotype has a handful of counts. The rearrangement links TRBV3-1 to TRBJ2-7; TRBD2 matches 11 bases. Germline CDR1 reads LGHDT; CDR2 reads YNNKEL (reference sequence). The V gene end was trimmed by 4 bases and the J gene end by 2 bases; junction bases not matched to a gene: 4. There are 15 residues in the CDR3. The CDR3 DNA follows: TGTGCCAGCAGCCCGGGACTAGCGGAAACCTACGAGCAGTACTTC. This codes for CASSPGLAETYEQYF.

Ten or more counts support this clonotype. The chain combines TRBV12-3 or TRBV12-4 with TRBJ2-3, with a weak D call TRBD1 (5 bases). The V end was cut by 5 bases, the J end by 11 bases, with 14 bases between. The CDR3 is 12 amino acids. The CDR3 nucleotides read TGTGCCAGCAGTCCGGACAAGCTCGGGCAGTATTTT. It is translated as CASSPDKLGQYF.